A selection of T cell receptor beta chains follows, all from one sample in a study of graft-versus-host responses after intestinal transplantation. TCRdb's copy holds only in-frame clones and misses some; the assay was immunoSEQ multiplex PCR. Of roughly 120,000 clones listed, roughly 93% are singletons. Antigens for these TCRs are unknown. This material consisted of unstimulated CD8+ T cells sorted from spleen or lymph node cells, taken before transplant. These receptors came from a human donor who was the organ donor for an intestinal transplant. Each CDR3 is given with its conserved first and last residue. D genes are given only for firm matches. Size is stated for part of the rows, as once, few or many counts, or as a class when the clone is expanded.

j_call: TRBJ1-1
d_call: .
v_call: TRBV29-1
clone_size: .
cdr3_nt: TGCAGCGTTGAAGGCTCACGGAACACTGAAGCTTTCTTT
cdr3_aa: CSVEGSRNTEAFF

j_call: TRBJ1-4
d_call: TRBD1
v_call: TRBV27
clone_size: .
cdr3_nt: TGTGCCAGCAGTCAACAGGGGTCGGGAGAAAAACTGTTTTTT
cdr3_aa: CASSQQGSGEKLFF

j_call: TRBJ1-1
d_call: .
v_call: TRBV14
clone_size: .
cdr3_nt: TGTGCCAGCAGCCCTCTGGACCGCTCGACTGAAGCTTTCTTT
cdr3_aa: CASSPLDRSTEAFF

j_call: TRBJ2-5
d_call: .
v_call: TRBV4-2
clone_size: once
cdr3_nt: TGTGCCAGCAGCCACCTCGGACTCGGAGAGACCCAGTACTTC
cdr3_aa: CASSHLGLGETQYF

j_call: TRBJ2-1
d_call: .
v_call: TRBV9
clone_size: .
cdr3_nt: TGTGCCAGCAGCGAGGGGGGACTCGACAATGAGCAGTTCTTC
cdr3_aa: CASSEGGLDNEQFF

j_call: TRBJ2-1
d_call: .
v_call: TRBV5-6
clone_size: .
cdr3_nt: TGTGCCAGCAGCTTCCAGGGTGAGCAGTTCTTC
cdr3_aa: CASSFQGEQFF

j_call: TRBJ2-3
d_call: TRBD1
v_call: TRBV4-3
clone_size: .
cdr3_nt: TGCGCCAGCAGCCAAGCCCTTCCGGGACAGGGCACAGATACGCAGTATTTT
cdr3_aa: CASSQALPGQGTDTQYF

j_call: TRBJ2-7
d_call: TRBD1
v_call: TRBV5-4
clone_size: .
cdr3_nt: TGTGCCAGCAGCTTGGCCAACAGGGGCTACGAGCAGTACTTC
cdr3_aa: CASSLANRGYEQYF

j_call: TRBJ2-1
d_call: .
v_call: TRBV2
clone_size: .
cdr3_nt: TGTGCCAGCAGGATCCTCGGCGGAAGTAACAATGAGCAGTTCTTC
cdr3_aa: CASRILGGSNNEQFF

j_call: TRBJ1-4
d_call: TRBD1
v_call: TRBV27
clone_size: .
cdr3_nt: TGTGCCAGCAGTCCGACAGGGACTTCAACTAATGAAAAACTGTTTTTT
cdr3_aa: CASSPTGTSTNEKLFF

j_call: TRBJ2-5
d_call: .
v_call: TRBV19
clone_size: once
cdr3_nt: TGTGCCAGTAGTATGCCAGGGAGAGGGCAAGAGACCCAGTACTTC
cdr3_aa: CASSMPGRGQETQYF